One and the same sample provided the 27 T cell receptor beta chains below, sequenced in a study of OX40 agonist ivuxolimab in advanced cancers. The method was immunoSEQ multiplex PCR; TCRdb's version includes in-frame clones alone and lacks a portion of them. This table holds about 130,000 clones, about 90% found once. The input for sequencing was CD4+ or CD8+ T cells sorted from blood, taken in a trial of the OX40 agonist ivuxolimab. Source of these receptors: an adult with an advanced solid tumor such as melanoma, head and neck, liver or kidney cancer.

The rearrangement links TRBV7-6 to TRBJ2-2; unclear D gene. With 1 base removed from V and 7 bases from J, the gap between germline ends came to 7 bases. CDR1 is SGHVS and CDR2 is FNYEAQ in the germline V gene. The CDR3 contains 13 residues. The CDR3 DNA follows: TGTGCCAGCAGCTTAGGGACGGGCGGGGAGCTGTTTTTT. Protein product: CASSLGTGGELFF.

This chain connects TRBV9 to TRBJ2-3; 8 positions match TRBD1. The CDR3 is made up of 14 amino acids. Germline CDR1 reads SGDLS; CDR2 reads YYNGEE. Trimming cost V 7 bases and J 4 bases; bases outside gene matches: 8. The CDR3 sequence: CASGGQGWPDTQYF. The CDR3 DNA sequence: TGTGCCAGCGGAGGACAGGGCTGGCCAGATACGCAGTATTTT. Complete variable domain (other parts from reference TRBV9 and TRBJ2-3): DSGVTQTPKHLITATGQRVTLRCSPRSGDLSVYWYQQSLDQGLQFLIQYYNGEERAKGNILERFSAQQFPDLHSELNLSSLELGDSALYFCASGGQGWPDTQYFGPGTRLTVL.

The chain uses TRBV18 and TRBJ2-2; possible D gene TRBD1, 6 bases. CDR3 length: 13 residues. Trimming took off 5 bases at V and 6 bases at J, with 10 bases between the two ends. Germline V gene sequence: CDR1 KGHSH, CDR2 LQKENI. CDR3 sequence (DNA): TGTGCCAGCTCATCAACAGGGCCCGGGGAGCTGTTTTTT. Translation gives CASSSTGPGELFF.

The chain links TRBV11-2 to TRBJ1-1; D unclear. Deletions cut 1 base from V and 1 base from J, with 7 bases between. CDR1 is SGHAT, CDR2 FQNNGV, per germline. This CDR3 spans 14 amino acids. DNA of the CDR3: TGTGCCAGCAGCTTAGTGTCGGGGAACACTGAAGCTTTCTTT. Amino acids: CASSLVSGNTEAFF.

A few counts support this clone. The J gene is TRBJ1-2, the V gene TRBV7-9; D is possibly TRBD1 (6 bases). Germline loops: CDR1 SEHNR, CDR2 FQNEAQ (reference sequence). V lost 5 bases and J lost 4, with 14 bases in between. The CDR3 has 14 amino acids. The CDR3 region has the DNA TGTGCCAGCAGCCCACGGACAGTTGTCTATGGCTACACCTTC. It yields the protein CASSPRTVVYGYTF.

This chain connects TRBV6-1 to TRBJ1-1; D might be TRBD1 (5 bases). Trimming took 5 bases from V and 5 from J, leaving 18 bases between them. The CDR3 covers 15 residues. Per the germline V gene, CDR1 is MNHNS and CDR2 is SASEGT. CDR3 amino acids: CASSPGHGSPTEAFF. The CDR3 DNA reads TGTGCCAGCAGTCCCGGACACGGAAGCCCAACTGAAGCTTTCTTT.

V is TRBV2 and J is TRBJ2-2; the match to TRBD2 covers 11 bases. The junction had 3 bases not matched to a gene; V was cut back by 6 bases and J by 3 bases. CDR1 is SNHLY and CDR2 is FYNNEI in the germline V gene. The CDR3 consists of 15 residues. Written as DNA, the CDR3 is TGTGCCAGCAGGGGACTAGCGGAGGACACCGGGGAGCTGTTTTTT. This codes for CASRGLAEDTGELFF.

As regards this clone: The junction departs from germline at one end; a sequencing error may be responsible. Other DNA sequences within the sample encode an identical CDR3. V gene TRBV30 combines with J gene TRBJ1-5; D unclear. Looked up from germline, CDR1 is GTSNPN and CDR2 is SVGIG (reference sequence). The CDR3 is made up of 12 amino acids. The CDR3 spells CAWSGGDQPQHF. DNA of the CDR3: TGTGCCTGGAGTGGGGGTGATCAACCCCAGCATTTT.

In its sample, this clone was seen once. The J gene is TRBJ2-7, the V gene TRBV9; 7 bases fit TRBD1. The CDR3 totals 14 residues. The germline V gene encodes CDR1 SGDLS and CDR2 YYNGEE. J gave up 0 bases and V 4 bases, and 4 bases lay outside the gene matches. CDR3 nucleotides: TGTGCCAGCAGCTCCCGGGACAGCTCCTACGAGCAGTACTTC. This translates into CASSSRDSSYEQYF.

The chain recombines TRBV9 with TRBJ2-1; 10 bases fit TRBD2. The CDR3 spans 15 residues. In germline, CDR1 is SGDLS, CDR2 YYNGEE. Trimming at V came to 0 bases and at J to 3 bases, leaving 0 bases not matched to a gene. CDR3 DNA sequence: TGTGCCAGCAGCGTAGTAGCGGGGGGCTACAATGAGCAGTTCTTC. Amino acid sequence: CASSVVAGGYNEQFF.

CDR3 sequence: CASSLGGQVENEQFF. The CDR3 region has the DNA TGCGCCAGCAGCTTGGGTGGGCAGGTGGAAAATGAGCAGTTCTTC. This chain links TRBV5-1 with TRBJ2-1, with D unresolved. V was shortened by 0 bases and J by 7 bases, with 14 bases between the two germline ends. CDR1 is SGHRS and CDR2 is YFSETQ in the germline V gene. The CDR3 is 15 residues long.

This rearrangement joins TRBV7-3 to TRBJ2-1; 11 bases align to TRBD2. Germline V gene lookup returns CDR1 SGHTA and CDR2 FQGTGA. V was clipped by 5 bases and J by 9 bases; unmatched bases: 9. This CDR3 contains 15 residues. The CDR3, as DNA: TGTGCCAGCAGCCGTGAGATTAGCGGGAGGGGTGAGCAGTTCTTC. It codes for CASSREISGRGEQFF.

The genes are TRBV28 and TRBJ2-4; 8 positions agree with TRBD1. The CDR3 is 17 residues long. Germline trimming cut 5 bases from V and 4 bases from J; bases unmatched to any gene: 13. CDR1 MDHEN and CDR2 SYDVKM come from the germline V gene. The CDR3 DNA sequence: TGTGCCAGCAGTCCGACAGGGGCCGCGCCCCTGAAAAACATTCAGTACTTC. Translation: CASSPTGAAPLKNIQYF. Variable domain in full (rest from reference TRBV28 and TRBJ2-4): DVKVTQSSRYLVKRTGEKVFLECVQDMDHENMFWYRQDPGLGLRLIYFSYDVKMKEKGDIPEGYSVSREKKERFSLILESASTNQTSMYLCASSPTGAAPLKNIQYFGAGTRLSVL.

This chain connects TRBV28 to TRBJ1-1; the match to TRBD1 covers 7 bases. Per germline, CDR1 MDHEN and CDR2 SYDVKM. V shed 6 bases, J shed 1 base, and the junction held 2 bases outside the gene matches. The CDR3 loop spans 13 amino acids. CDR3 coding DNA: TGTGCCAGCAGGGGACAGTCGAACACTGAAGCTTTCTTT. Amino acid sequence: CASRGQSNTEAFF.

The CDR3, as DNA: TGTGCCAGTAGCTCTCGCCGGGGTAGCACTGAAGCTTTCTTT. Translated: CASSSRRGSTEAFF. The chain carries TRBV19 and TRBJ1-1; D remains unclear. This CDR3 spans 14 amino acids. Germline CDR1 LNHDA, CDR2 SQIVND (reference sequence). Trimming took off 6 bases at V and 4 bases at J, with 15 bases between the two ends.

The rearrangement links TRBV28 to TRBJ1-1, with D possibly TRBD1 on 6 matching bases. CDR1 MDHEN and CDR2 SYDVKM come from the germline V gene. The CDR3 is made up of 15 amino acids. Trimming removed 2 bases at V and 1 base at J, with 11 bases between. This CDR3 reads CASSLTGGQNTEAFF. The CDR3 coding sequence is TGTGCCAGCAGTTTAACGGGGGGCCAGAACACTGAAGCTTTCTTT.

V usage is TRBV10-1 and J usage is TRBJ2-7; D is unclear. This CDR3 has 14 residues. Germline V CDR1 and CDR2: WNHNN, SYGVQD (reference sequence). V was clipped by 8 bases and J by 4 bases, with 18 bases between them. The CDR3 sequence: CASLTVPLWYEQYF. CDR3 nucleotide sequence: TGCGCCAGCCTAACAGTGCCCCTTTGGTACGAGCAGTACTTC.

The chain carries TRBV28 and TRBJ1-2; D is unresolved. V was shortened by 2 bases and J by 4 bases, with 11 bases between the two germline ends. The CDR3 runs 14 residues. The germline V gene encodes CDR1 MDHEN and CDR2 SYDVKM. CDR3 protein: CASSLPGFVYGYTF. CDR3 in DNA: TGTGCCAGCAGTTTACCCGGGTTTGTCTATGGCTACACCTTC.

The chain carries TRBV19 and TRBJ1-5; D may be TRBD1 (6 bases). V lost 3 bases to trimming and J lost 10 bases, with 13 bases between them. The length of the CDR3 is 13 residues. The germline gives CDR1 LNHDA, CDR2 SQIVND (reference sequence). CDR3 protein: CASSIGTGAPQHF. DNA of the CDR3: TGTGCCAGTAGTATTGGGACGGGGGCACCCCAGCATTTT.

The chain is built from TRBV7-9 and TRBJ2-7, with D perhaps matching TRBD1 (6 bases). Germline V gene sequence: CDR1 SEHNR, CDR2 FQNEAQ (reference sequence). CDR3 length: 13 residues. Trimming cost V 4 bases and J 3 bases, with 10 bases left between them. Here the CDR3 reads CASSSIQGYEQYF. DNA of the CDR3: TGTGCCAGCAGCTCTATACAGGGCTACGAGCAGTACTTC.

The chain uses TRBV27 and TRBJ1-2; D perhaps matches TRBD1 (6 bases). V shed 3 bases and J shed 4 bases, with 9 bases lying between them. Germline CDR1 MNHEY, CDR2 SMNVEV (reference sequence). This CDR3 contains 13 residues. DNA of the CDR3: TGTGCCAGCAGTTTTAGGGGGGCCTATGGCTACACCTTC. It specifies CASSFRGAYGYTF.

This clone turned up a few times. The chain carries TRBV5-4 and TRBJ2-7; TRBD2 matches at 9 bases. V shed 0 bases and J 6 bases; nucleotides not matched to a gene: 7. CDR3 length: 15 amino acids. Germline V CDR1 and CDR2: SGHNT, YYREEE (reference sequence). CDR3 nucleotide sequence: TGTGCCAGCAGCTTGGCGTCTAGCGGGATTAGCGAGCAGTACTTC. Amino acid sequence: CASSLASSGISEQYF. The entire variable domain, with the rest obtained from reference TRBV5-4 and TRBJ2-7, is as follows: ETGVTQSPTHLIKTRGQQVTLRCSSQSGHNTVSWYQQALGQGPQFIFQYYREEENGRGNFPPRFSGLQFPNYSSELNVNALELDDSALYLCASSLASSGISEQYFGPGTRLTVT.

This rearrangement joins TRBV28 to TRBJ2-2, with D uncertain. CDR1 is MDHEN and CDR2 is SYDVKM in the germline V gene. Between the trimmed V and J ends, which lost 4 bases and 6 bases, there was a span of 3 bases. The CDR3 has 11 residues. CDR3: CASSWSGELFF. CDR3 DNA sequence: TGTGCCAGCAGTTGGTCCGGGGAGCTGTTTTTT.

This chain connects TRBV25-1 to TRBJ1-1; tentative D call: TRBD1 (6 bases). Germline V gene data show CDR1 as MGHDK and CDR2 as SYGVNS. The CDR3 is 14 residues long. Trimming took off 5 bases at V and 3 bases at J, with 13 bases between the two ends. The CDR3 region is CASSLLGGDTEAFF. CDR3 coding DNA: TGTGCCAGCAGTTTACTAGGGGGGGACACTGAAGCTTTCTTT.

Remarks on this clone: The junction departs from the called germline gene at one end, perhaps through a read error. The rearrangement joins TRBV27 to TRBJ2-7, with 7 bases matching TRBD1. Germline CDR1 reads MNHEY; CDR2 reads SMNVEV (reference sequence). The CDR3 covers 16 residues. Written as DNA, the CDR3 is TGTGCCAGCAGTCCGCAACAACCCGGGACAGCTTACGGGCAGTACTTC. It codes for CASSPQQPGTAYGQYF.

The V and J genes are TRBV27 and TRBJ1-2; no reliable D call. Germline CDR1 is MNHEY and CDR2 is SMNVEV (reference sequence). Trimming removed 0 bases at V and 0 bases at J, with 8 bases between. The CDR3 is made up of 15 amino acids. The CDR3 DNA reads TGTGCCAGCAGTTTATCGGCGGGAGCTAACTATGGCTACACCTTC. Protein sequence: CASSLSAGANYGYTF.

For the CDR3, the DNA is TGTGCCAGCAGTTACGGCGGGGGCGACCCAGATACGCAGTATTTT. This sequence encodes CASSYGGGDPDTQYF. The chain recombines TRBV6-5 with TRBJ2-3, with D tentatively TRBD2 (7 bases). This CDR3 is 15 amino acids long. Trimming removed 2 bases from V and 4 bases from J, with 13 bases in between. Germline assignment: CDR1 MNHEY and CDR2 SVGAGI.